This TCR beta chain was sequenced in a study of blood T cell repertoires in COVID-19 (dated by TCRdb to between 2020 and 2021). Describing the broader study: The collaborator samples originated in the United States, Italy and Spain and spanned the acute and convalescent phases of COVID-19. The material from the prospective study consisted of cDNA or gDNA derived from T cells, B-cell-depleted T cells, or PBMCs. The dataset comprised deeply sampled blood TCRbeta repertoires from subjects exposed to, actively infected with, or recovered from COVID-19. A freely available public database, intended as a resource for researchers studying the immune response to SARS-CoV-2, is where the repertoires were released. The samples were drawn from two sources: the first 160 participants of the ongoing ImmuneRACE study, and fewer than 1,500 subjects contributed by 6 global collaborators. Sample metadata almost always included a de-identified subject ID, COVID-19 status, age in years and sex. Where HLA class I and class II types were available, the types were taken from metadata supplied by the sample provider, not from assay-based typing. On the study overall, not on this receptor specifically: How much clinical and demographic metadata was included differed by source and by participant, and the metadata was provided uncurated.

In the prospective study, participants were about 18 to 95 years old, resided in 24 geographic areas of the United States, and were enrolled through a virtual design. In the prospective study, participants were assigned to cohorts based on the clinical history participants reported in a screening survey and a study questionnaire. Exposed participants had been in contact with someone with a PCR-confirmed or clinician-diagnosed COVID-19 case within 2 weeks of study entry. Each participant in the prospective study had whole blood, serum and a nasopharyngeal or oropharyngeal swab collected by mobile phlebotomists. Additional blood draws and questionnaires over an approximately two-month period could optionally be provided by prospective study participants. Prospective study blood samples were shipped either frozen or at room temperature before DNA extraction. The germline V gene gives CDR1 as SGHAT and CDR2 as FQNNGV. From the cysteine through the phenylalanine, the CDR3 covers 16 amino acids. Left in the record is the CDR3 DNA by itself, 48 bases read in frame from the first base. V drops 3 bases and J drops 2 bases, leaving 15 bases in between.

In regard to this clone: Its antigen remains unidentified. No clone much larger than this one lies a single base away; base qualities are absent.

TCRbeta CDR3 regions were amplified from genomic DNA using the immunoSEQ Assay, a bias-controlled multiplex PCR. In the source study's methods: The number of nucleated cells in each sample was estimated by amplification of reference gene primers within the assay. Sequence reads were collapsed and filtered to measure the absolute abundance of every unique TCRbeta CDR3 rearrangement. For each sample, productive Simpson clonality was calculated as the square root of Simpson's diversity index over productive rearrangements. Sourced from immuneACCESS, this table was stored by TCRdb with only in-frame sequences that have V and J called. A share of the clones is absent; for the studies checked, an unresolved V gene accounts for under half, and the remainder has no known explanation. That table gives V, J and clone size, and the DNA gave D and trimming. This sample is represented by 250,000 or so clones; approximately 90% of them were singletons. Roughly 2.8% of the sample goes to the ten largest clones.

Material: PBMCs or T cells enriched from blood (not recorded which). The source is a man aged 40-49 years who had been exposed to COVID-19. In this chain, TRBV11-2 is recombined with TRBJ2-3; the D gene lacks a confident call. The CDR3 region: CASSLQIQRATDTQYF. Here is the DNA: TGTGCCAGCAGCTTGCAGATCCAGCGAGCCACAGATACGCAGTATTTT. Where the CDR3 stops, the reference TRBV11-2 and TRBJ2-3 genes take over; the full variable domain is EAGVAQSPRYKIIEKRQSVAFWCNPISGHATLYWYQQILGQGPKLLIQFQNNGVVDDSQLPKDRFSAERLKGVDSTLKIQPAKLEDSAVYLCASSLQIQRATDTQYFGPGTRLTVL.